These 26 T cell receptor beta chains were sequenced from one sample in a study of blood T cell repertoires in COVID-19. The repertoire was sequenced with immunoSEQ multiplex PCR; TCRdb's copy has only in-frame clones and lacks some. The sample includes under 300,000 clones, about 85% of them seen just once. The sample consisted of PBMCs or T cells enriched from blood (not recorded which). The receptors were sampled from a woman in her 50s who had been exposed to COVID-19.

The chain combines TRBV6-2 or TRBV6-3 with TRBJ2-1; a possible D gene is TRBD2 (6 bases). The ends were cut back, 2 bases at V and 9 bases at J, with 17 bases in the middle. This CDR3 is 15 amino acids long. The germline V gene encodes CDR1 MNHEY and CDR2 SVGEGT. In DNA form, the CDR3 reads TGTGCCAGCAGTTACCCGGCTGGGTCCGGGAGTGAGCAGTTCTTC. Translating it yields CASSYPAGSGSEQFF.

This clone is a singleton in its sample. The rearrangement uses TRBV12-3 or TRBV12-4 and TRBJ2-2; no firm D call. This CDR3 contains 11 residues. V lost 6 bases, J lost 5 bases, and 4 bases lay in between. DNA of the CDR3: TGTGCCAGCAGCTCGACCGGGGAGCTGTTTTTT. This translates into CASSSTGELFF.

This chain uses TRBV5-1 with TRBJ1-1; a possible D gene is TRBD1 (5 bases). Germline loops: CDR1 SGHRS, CDR2 YFSETQ. The CDR3 has 15 amino acids. Trimming cost V 0 bases and J 0 bases, with 9 bases left between them. As DNA, the CDR3 is TGCGCCAGCAGCTTGGTTGGGGCCATGAACACTGAAGCTTTCTTT. Encoded protein: CASSLVGAMNTEAFF.

This clone has just one count. The chain recombines TRBV13 with TRBJ1-1; 11 bases map to TRBD1. This CDR3 contains 17 residues. Germline V lookup: CDR1 PRHDT, CDR2 FYEKMQ (reference sequence). V shed 3 bases and J 3 bases; nucleotides not matched to a gene: 9. CDR3 sequence (DNA): TGTGCCAGCAGCTTGCGGACAGGGGGCGGCCCGGACACTGAAGCTTTCTTT. Protein product: CASSLRTGGGPDTEAFF. Filled out from reference TRBV13 and TRBJ1-1, the complete variable domain reads AAGVIQSPRHLIKEKRETATLKCYPIPRHDTVYWYQQGPGQDPQFLISFYEKMQSDKGSIPDRFSAQQFSDYHSELNMSSLELGDSALYFCASSLRTGGGPDTEAFFGQGTRLTVV.

V and J are TRBV5-1 and TRBJ1-2; TRBD1 matches at 7 bases. The CDR3 is made up of 16 amino acids. Trimming cost V 5 bases and J 3 bases; bases outside gene matches: 13. Germline CDR1 and CDR2: SGHRS and YFSETQ. As DNA, the CDR3 is TGCGCCAGCAGATCCGATACAGGGGTCGTCGACTATGGCTACACCTTC. This codes for CASRSDTGVVDYGYTF.

This clone was counted a single time. The chain is built from TRBV13 and TRBJ1-6; TRBD1 agrees at 7 bases. Germline CDR1 and CDR2: PRHDT and FYEKMQ (reference sequence). This CDR3 region has 13 residues. V lost 8 bases and J lost 7; bases outside the gene matches: 5. The CDR3 sequence is CASRTGENSPLHF. Here the CDR3 DNA reads TGTGCCAGCCGAACAGGGGAAAATTCACCCCTCCACTTT.

The chain couples TRBV6-5 to TRBJ1-3, with D maybe TRBD1 (5 bases). The germline V and J ends were trimmed by 6 bases and 0 bases, with 12 bases remaining between them. Per the germline V gene, CDR1 is MNHEY and CDR2 is SVGAGI. The CDR3 runs 15 residues. CDR3 region: CASRPQASSGNTIYF. CDR3 in DNA: TGTGCCAGCAGGCCACAGGCAAGCTCTGGAAACACCATATATTTT.

The rearrangement uses TRBV11-2 and TRBJ2-5; D remains ambiguous. The CDR3 length is 15 residues. Germline V gives CDR1 SGHAT, CDR2 FQNNGV. The V end lost 5 bases, the J end lost 5 bases, and 18 bases lay between the germline ends. This CDR3 is CASSQEVLVRETQYF. CDR3 nucleotides: TGTGCCAGCAGCCAAGAGGTCCTAGTAAGGGAGACCCAGTACTTC.

This clone has a single count. The CDR3 region has the DNA TGTGCCAGCAGTTTAGCCCAGGGCCGCTACGAGCAGTACTTC. The encoded protein is CASSLAQGRYEQYF. The chain combines TRBV28 with TRBJ2-7; D might be TRBD1 (5 bases). The CDR3 is made up of 14 amino acids. V dropped 2 bases and J dropped 3 bases, with 11 bases sitting between them. Germline CDR1 MDHEN, CDR2 SYDVKM.

The chain uses TRBV7-2 and TRBJ2-7, with a tentative D call TRBD1 (6 bases). Germline-derived CDR1 and CDR2 are SGHTA and FQGNSA. This CDR3 region has 16 residues. V was pared by 1 base and J by 3 bases, with 16 bases between. CDR3 amino acids: CASSLGLAGASYEQYF. CDR3 sequence (DNA): TGTGCCAGCAGCTTAGGTCTGGCAGGGGCGAGCTACGAGCAGTACTTC.

This clone was detected only once. The chain has TRBV7-2 and TRBJ1-1; D gene unclear. From germline, CDR1 is SGHTA and CDR2 FQGNSA. CDR3 size: 15 residues. V was shortened by 6 bases and J by 3 bases, with 17 bases between the two germline ends. CDR3 region: CASSREGSGHTEAFF. The CDR3 region has the DNA TGTGCCAGCAGTCGGGAAGGTTCGGGTCACACTGAAGCTTTCTTT.

CDR3 in amino acids: CASSRTSGGRNTQYF. As DNA, the CDR3 is TGTGCCAGCAGCCGGACTAGCGGGGGCAGGAATACGCAGTATTTT. The chain carries TRBV7-3 and TRBJ2-3; 13 nucleotides align to TRBD2. The CDR3 spans 15 residues. The V and J ends lost 5 bases and 7 bases, in that order; junction bases with no gene match: 6. The germline V gene has CDR1 SGHTA and CDR2 FQGTGA.

A single count supports this clone. This chain links TRBV6-5 with TRBJ1-1; D is uncertain. The V and J ends lost 7 bases and 1 base respectively, with 10 bases between them. The V gene's germline CDR1 is MNHEY and CDR2 SVGAGI. This CDR3 has 13 amino acids. The CDR3: CASKRSGNTEAFF. For the CDR3, the DNA is TGTGCCAGCAAAAGGTCAGGGAACACTGAAGCTTTCTTT.

The V gene is TRBV4-3, the J gene TRBJ2-2, with 12 bases aligning to TRBD2. J lost 1 base, V lost 2 bases, and 8 bases had no gene match. The CDR3 contains 19 residues. Germline CDR1 is LGHNA and CDR2 is YSLEER. CDR3: CASSQWATSGGGNTGELFF. As DNA, the CDR3 is TGCGCCAGCAGCCAATGGGCGACTAGCGGGGGAGGGAACACCGGGGAGCTGTTTTTT.

The chain employs TRBV4-1 and TRBJ1-2; D gene ambiguous. The CDR3 contains 15 residues. Germline loops: CDR1 MGHRA, CDR2 YSYEKL. V lost 0 bases to trimming and J lost 4 bases, with 12 bases between them. Here the CDR3 reads CASSQDGLVRYGYTF. As DNA, the CDR3 is TGCGCCAGCAGCCAAGATGGACTAGTCCGCTATGGCTACACCTTC.

This clone was seen a single time. The chain employs TRBV6-5 and TRBJ2-7, with 9 bases lining up with TRBD1. J gave up 3 bases and V 2 bases, and 5 bases lay outside the gene matches. CDR3 length equals 15 residues. Germline V gives CDR1 MNHEY, CDR2 SVGAGI. CDR3 protein: CASSYAGQGLYEQYF. As DNA, the CDR3 is TGTGCCAGCAGTTACGCCGGACAGGGGCTCTACGAGCAGTACTTC.

CDR3 DNA: TGCGCCAGCAGGTTCGTGGGACAGGTATACAATGAGCAGTTCTTC. It encodes CASRFVGQVYNEQFF. The chain is built from TRBV5-1 and TRBJ2-1; 8 bases line up with TRBD1. CDR1 is SGHRS and CDR2 is YFSETQ in the germline V gene. Trimming removed 5 bases from V and 4 bases from J; junction bases left unmatched: 8. This CDR3 contains 15 residues.

The V and J genes are TRBV5-6 and TRBJ2-3, with 14 bases matching TRBD2. The CDR3 consists of 16 residues. Germline assignment: CDR1 SGHDT and CDR2 YYEEEE. V trimming: 3 bases; J trimming: 6 bases; junction bases outside the gene matches: 6. The DNA for the CDR3 is TGTGCCAGCAGCTCGACTAGCGGGGGGGCATGGGATACGCAGTATTTT. This sequence encodes CASSSTSGGAWDTQYF.

The rearrangement links TRBV12-5 to TRBJ1-5; possibly TRBD1 for D (5 bases). Per germline, CDR1 LGHNT and CDR2 FRNRAP. Trimming removed 4 bases at V and 7 bases at J, with 29 bases between. The CDR3 consists of 19 residues. The CDR3 region has the DNA TGTGCTAGTGGTTCCCACCCGACAGTCTGGGAAGGGATCGGCCAGCCCCAGCATTTT. It encodes CASGSHPTVWEGIGQPQHF.

The chain combines TRBV4-2 with TRBJ2-3; 9 nucleotides align to TRBD2. CDR1 and CDR2 from the germline V gene are LGHNA and YNFKEQ. CDR3 length equals 17 residues. With V trimmed by 0 bases and J by 3 bases, 7 bases remained unmatched. CDR3 DNA sequence: TGTGCCAGCAGCCAAGATCCGGGCGGGGGGGGAACAGATACGCAGTATTTT. Translation gives CASSQDPGGGGTDTQYF.

The chain employs TRBV15 and TRBJ1-4; D gene unclear. The CDR3 runs to 13 residues. Between the trimmed V and J ends, which lost 6 bases and 4 bases, there was a span of 9 bases. Germline values: CDR1 LNHNV, CDR2 YYDKDF (reference sequence). Here the CDR3 DNA reads TGTGCCACCAGTGGGCAGAATAATGAAAAACTGTTTTTT. It is translated as CATSGQNNEKLFF.

The chain uses TRBV19 and TRBJ2-1, with D perhaps TRBD2 (6 bases). The V end lost 2 bases, the J end lost 6 bases, and 11 bases lay between the germline ends. The germline gives CDR1 LNHDA, CDR2 SQIVND (reference sequence). This CDR3 region has 14 residues. CDR3 nucleotide sequence: TGTGCCAGTAGTATAACTGCGGGGCTCAATGAGCAGTTCTTC. Amino acid sequence: CASSITAGLNEQFF.

The genes are TRBV29-1 and TRBJ2-3; D is possibly TRBD2 (6 bases). This CDR3 is built from 14 residues. V was cut by 6 bases and J by 3 bases, with 16 bases left in between. Germline V gene sequence: CDR1 SQVTM, CDR2 ANQGSEA. The CDR3 reads CSVLGGPLTDTQYF. In DNA, the CDR3 is TGCAGCGTCCTCGGGGGACCTTTAACAGATACGCAGTATTTT.

J is TRBJ1-4 and V is TRBV5-1; D unclear. Germline lookup yields CDR1 SGHRS and CDR2 YFSETQ. The CDR3 loop spans 13 amino acids. Trimming took 4 bases from V and 5 from J, leaving 9 bases between them. DNA of the CDR3: TGCGCCAGCAGCCCGGCGGGGAATGAAAAACTGTTTTTT. Its protein is CASSPAGNEKLFF.

The rearrangement joins TRBV9 to TRBJ1-2, with a possible D match to TRBD1 (6 bases). Trimming shortened V by 4 bases and J by 5 bases, and 15 bases separated the two germline ends. The germline V gene has CDR1 SGDLS and CDR2 YYNGEE. This CDR3 has 14 residues. The CDR3 protein is CASSSRERGYGYTF. CDR3 DNA sequence: TGTGCCAGCAGCTCTCGAGAAAGGGGGTATGGCTACACCTTC.

This chain uses TRBV29-1 with TRBJ2-2; D might be TRBD2 (6 bases). CDR3 length: 14 amino acids. The V end lost 7 bases, the J end lost 5 bases, and 17 bases lay between the germline ends. Germline CDR1 is SQVTM and CDR2 is ANQGSEA. CDR3 loop: CSGAGIGGTGELFF. DNA for the CDR3: TGCAGCGGCGCAGGGATTGGAGGGACCGGGGAGCTGTTTTTT.